This is a list of T cell receptor beta chains from one sample in a study of T-cell memory formation after mild COVID-19. TCRdb re-analysed the 5' RACE reads in MiXCR, keeping a single row per CDR3 protein. The table has around 510,000 distinct CDR3 sequences, about a fifth seen once. Sample: PBMCs or a T cell subset sorted from them (not recorded which). The receptors shown here come from an adult woman who had mild COVID-19 (a few samples of this study predate the infection). Cell type and time point are not known. Both conserved end residues are part of each CDR3. The D gene is left open where the match is weak. Some rows have no size entry. The others give once, few or many, or a class for an expanded clone.

abundance | j_gene | v_gene | d_gene | CDR3nt | CDR3aa
few | TRBJ2-1 | TRBV5-1 | . | TGCGCCAGCAGCTTACTAGCTTGGGACCACAATGAGCAGTTCTTC | CASSLLAWDHNEQFF
. | TRBJ2-7 | TRBV7-8 | TRBD2 | TGTGCCAGCAGCGCGGGACTAGCGGGGGCCTCCTACGAGCAGTACTTC | CASSAGLAGASYEQYF
few | TRBJ2-7 | TRBV20-1 | TRBD1 | TGCAGTGCTAGGTCCGGGACAGGGAAATACGAGCAGTACTTC | CSARSGTGKYEQYF
. | TRBJ1-1 | TRBV20-1 | . | TGCAGTGCTAGAGATGAAAAGCTGACAGTCGACCGACTCACTGAAGCTTTCTTT | CSARDEKLTVDRLTEAFF
. | TRBJ2-1 | TRBV2 | . | TGTGCCAGCAGGGCCACGGCGGGAAACTCCTACAATGAGCAGTTCTTC | CASRATAGNSYNEQFF
. | TRBJ2-2 | TRBV9 | . | TGTGCCAGCAGCGGCACCCCCGGGTTGGGGACCGGGGAGCTGTTTTTT | CASSGTPGLGTGELFF
. | TRBJ2-4 | TRBV6-2/TRBV6-3 | TRBD2 | TGTGCCAGCAGTTCATATAGCGGGAGTCGCCGCAGGGAGAGTTTTGGTGCCAAAAACATTCAGTACTTC | CASSSYSGSRRRESFGAKNIQYF
few | TRBJ2-1 | TRBV2 | . | TGTGCCATCTCAGGGAAGGCTGATGAGCAGTTCTTC | CAISGKADEQFF
few | TRBJ2-2 | TRBV24-1 | . | TGTGCCACCAGTGATTCGACCGGAGGCAGCCGGAACACCGGGGAGCTGTTTTTT | CATSDSTGGSRNTGELFF
. | TRBJ2-2 | TRBV12-3/TRBV12-4 | . | TGTGCCAGCACCAAGGACAGGAACACCGGGGAGCTGTTTTTT | CASTKDRNTGELFF
many | TRBJ2-7 | TRBV24-1 | TRBD1 | TGTGCCACCAGTGATGCCGGGACAGGGGGTTCCTACGAGCAGTACTTC | CATSDAGTGGSYEQYF
. | TRBJ2-2 | TRBV4-2 | . | TGTGCCAGCAGCCAAGCCGGCTGGGTACCGAACACCGGGGAGCTGTTTTTT | CASSQAGWVPNTGELFF
. | TRBJ1-2 | TRBV30 | TRBD1 | TGTGCCTGGAGTGTATTCGGACAGGGTGACTATGGCTACACCTTC | CAWSVFGQGDYGYTF
. | TRBJ2-1 | TRBV6-5 | . | TGTGCCAGCAGTTACTCGCATCGCGAGCAGTTCTTC | CASSYSHREQFF
. | TRBJ2-3 | TRBV6-1 | TRBD1 | TGTGCCGGCCAGACAGGGGACACAGATACGCAGTATTTT | CAGQTGDTDTQYF
. | TRBJ2-1 | TRBV5-1 | TRBD2 | TGCGCCAGCAGCTCGGGAGGGGACGATGAGCAGTTCTTC | CASSSGGDDEQFF
few | TRBJ2-6 | TRBV5-1 | TRBD1 | TGCGCCAGCAGGCTGGACAGGGGCGCCTCTGGGGCCAACGTCCTGACTTTC | CASRLDRGASGANVLTF
. | TRBJ2-2 | TRBV5-1 | TRBD1 | TGCGCCAGCAGCTTGAGGGGACAGATGAACACCGGGGAGCTGTTTTTT | CASSLRGQMNTGELFF
few | TRBJ2-1 | TRBV6-1 | TRBD2 | TGTGCCAGCAGTGAAGCGGAGACTAGCGGGTACAATGAGCAGTTCTTC | CASSEAETSGYNEQFF
. | TRBJ1-2 | TRBV29-1 | TRBD1 | TGCAGCGTTATGACAGGGGAGGACTATGGCTACACCTTC | CSVMTGEDYGYTF
. | TRBJ1-1 | TRBV7-3 | . | TGTGCCAGCAGCAATCCCGGGACACTTAGAATGAACACTGAAGCTTTCTTT | CASSNPGTLRMNTEAFF
. | TRBJ2-1 | TRBV9 | . | TGTGCCAGCAGCCATCCGGAATCCTACAATGAGCAGTTCTTC | CASSHPESYNEQFF
. | TRBJ2-3 | TRBV20-1 | . | TGCAGTGCTAGAGATAACTTATACACAGATACGCAGTATTTT | CSARDNLYTDTQYF
. | TRBJ1-4 | TRBV7-2 | TRBD1 | TGTGCCAGCAGCGGGACAGGGGCAACTAATGAAAAACTGTTTTTT | CASSGTGATNEKLFF
few | TRBJ1-5 | TRBV15 | . | TGTGCCACCAGCAGAGATACCAATTCGGGTCAGCCCCAGCATTTT | CATSRDTNSGQPQHF
few | TRBJ2-1 | TRBV24-1 | TRBD2 | TGTGCCACCAGTGGCGGGAGTGCAAATGAGCAGTTCTTC | CATSGGSANEQFF
few | TRBJ2-1 | TRBV5-1 | . | TGCGCCAGCAGCTTCTCCGGGGCCATCAATGAGCAGTTCTTC | CASSFSGAINEQFF
few | TRBJ1-2 | TRBV7-9 | . | TGTGCCAGCAGCTTAGGGGAGGGATCAGGGGGCTACACCTTC | CASSLGEGSGGYTF
few | TRBJ1-2 | TRBV5-1 | TRBD1 | TGCGCCAGCAGCAAGACGGACAGGGGCTATGGCTACACCTTC | CASSKTDRGYGYTF
few | TRBJ2-1 | TRBV5-1 | TRBD1 | TGCGCCAGCACCTTCGGGACAGGGGGCAATGAGCAGTTCTTC | CASTFGTGGNEQFF
few | TRBJ2-3 | TRBV7-2 | TRBD2 | TGTGCCAGCAGCTTAGGATGGGCTAGCGGGGGGGCCGCAGATACGCAGTATTTT | CASSLGWASGGAADTQYF
many | TRBJ1-5 | TRBV3-1 | . | TGTGCCAGCAGCCCGGATACCAATCAGCCCCAGCATTTT | CASSPDTNQPQHF
. | TRBJ1-5 | TRBV12-3/TRBV12-4 | . | TGTGCCAGCTCCTCTGGGATCAATCAGCCCCAGCATTTT | CASSSGINQPQHF
. | TRBJ1-1 | TRBV12-3/TRBV12-4 | . | TGTGCCAGCAGCACTCGACAGTACACTGAAGCTTTCTTT | CASSTRQYTEAFF
few | TRBJ2-7 | TRBV7-2 | TRBD1 | TGTGCCAGCAGCCCACCCCCGGGACAGGGCTACGAGCAGTACTTC | CASSPPPGQGYEQYF
. | TRBJ2-7 | TRBV28 | . | TGTGCCAGCAGTTCACATCGGAACGAGCAGTACTTC | CASSSHRNEQYF
. | TRBJ2-7 | TRBV20-1 | . | TGCAGTGCTAGAGAAGCCAGCAGGTTCCCCTACGAGCAGTACTTC | CSAREASRFPYEQYF
. | TRBJ2-1 | TRBV12-5 | TRBD2 | TGTGCTAGTGGTTTGGTAGGACTAGCGGGAGATGATGAGCAGTTCTTC | CASGLVGLAGDDEQFF
few | TRBJ1-5 | TRBV5-1 | . | TGCGCCAGCAGCTTGGAACCGAGCAATCAGCCCCAGCATTTT | CASSLEPSNQPQHF
few | TRBJ1-5 | TRBV19 | . | TGTGCCAGTAGTTCGGACTCACGGGGGCGCGGTCAGCCCCAGCATTTT | CASSSDSRGRGQPQHF
few | TRBJ1-5 | TRBV20-1 | . | TGCAGTGCTAGAGATTCAGGCTATAGCAATCAGCCCCAGCATTTT | CSARDSGYSNQPQHF
. | TRBJ2-7 | TRBV20-1 | TRBD1 | TGCAGTGCTCCTAGACAGGGGATGTACTACGAGCAGTACTTC | CSAPRQGMYYEQYF
few | TRBJ2-1 | TRBV11-3 | TRBD1 | TGTGCCAGCAGCTCCTGGACAGGGGCGTCCGACAATGAGCAGTTCTTC | CASSSWTGASDNEQFF
many | TRBJ2-3 | TRBV5-1 | TRBD2 | TGCGCCAGCAGCCCCGGACTGACTAGCGGGATAGCAGATACGCAGTATTTT | CASSPGLTSGIADTQYF
. | TRBJ2-7 | TRBV7-2 | TRBD2 | TGTGCCAGCAGCGACGTAGTAGGACTAGCCTACGAGCAGTACTTC | CASSDVVGLAYEQYF
. | TRBJ2-1 | TRBV10-3 | TRBD1 | TGTGCCATCAGTGGGGACAGTGCTGAGCAGTTCTTC | CAISGDSAEQFF
few | TRBJ2-1 | TRBV14 | . | TGTGCCAGCAGCCAAGATAGTGGGTGGCAGGGCGACAATGAGCAGTTCTTC | CASSQDSGWQGDNEQFF
few | TRBJ2-1 | TRBV11-2 | . | TGTGCCAGCAGCCTGCACGGGGCAGGGGTATACAATGAGCAGTTCTTC | CASSLHGAGVYNEQFF
few | TRBJ2-1 | TRBV29-1 | . | TGCAGCGTTGAGGCTAGGCGGTTCTTC | CSVEARRFF
few | TRBJ2-3 | TRBV2 | . | TGTGCCAGCAGTGTTTTGGTGAATACGCAGTATTTT | CASSVLVNTQYF
many | TRBJ1-1 | TRBV12-3/TRBV12-4 | TRBD1 | TGTGCCAGCAGTTTATCACAGGGGGGTGTGATCTTTGAAGCTTTCTTT | CASSLSQGGVIFEAFF
. | TRBJ1-2 | TRBV20-1 | . | TGCAGTGCTAGACTAGCCCGGGGGTATGGCTACACCTTC | CSARLARGYGYTF
few | TRBJ2-3 | TRBV7-3 | . | TGTGCCAGCAGCGGGGACACAGATACGCAGTATTTT | CASSGDTDTQYF
. | TRBJ1-1 | TRBV20-1 | . | TGCAGTGCTAGTAATCTACAGGGTATGAACACTGAAGCTTTCTTT | CSASNLQGMNTEAFF
few | TRBJ2-7 | TRBV20-1 | . | TGCAGTGCTAGAGATTGGGGCAGGGTAGACGAGCAGTACTTC | CSARDWGRVDEQYF
. | TRBJ1-2 | TRBV29-1 | . | TGCAGCGTTGTGGATGGGGTTACGTTCTATGGCTACACCTTC | CSVVDGVTFYGYTF